One and the same sample provided the 13 T cell receptor beta chains below, sequenced in a study of T cells in Graves' hyperthyroidism and ophthalmopathy. What was amplified from RNA transcripts were TCR beta CDR3 regions. The HTBI set primed first-round TCR CDR3 RT-PCR. TCRdb reprocessed the multiplex PCR reads via MiXCR and lists one record per CDR3 protein. Here the sample spans 210,000 or so distinct CDR3 sequences, more than 15% being singletons. Sequenced sample: blood. All receptors derive from a middle-aged man with Graves' hyperthyroidism.

This clonotype was observed many times. V gene TRBV18 combines with J gene TRBJ2-5; tentative D call: TRBD2 (5 bases). Germline V CDR1 and CDR2: KGHSH, LQKENI. The V and J ends lost 2 bases and 5 bases respectively, with 15 bases between them. This CDR3 comprises 15 residues. CDR3 coding DNA: TGTGCCAGCTCACCAGCGGCGGGCCAAAAGGAGACCCAGTACTTC. It specifies CASSPAAGQKETQYF.

This clonotype was detected ten times or more. In DNA, the CDR3 is TGTGCCAGCACCCTAGGGGGATCGCGCACTAGCGGGGACTCCTACGAGCAGTACTTC. It is translated as CASTLGGSRTSGDSYEQYF. The V and J genes are TRBV6-1 and TRBJ2-7; TRBD2 aligns across 10 bases. V dropped 7 bases and J dropped 0; count of bases not matched to a gene: 18. Germline V CDR1 and CDR2: MNHNS, SASEGT. The CDR3 covers 19 residues.

This clonotype was counted only a few times. The chain joins TRBV3-1 to TRBJ1-3; no definite D call. The V end was cut by 4 bases, the J end by 4 bases, with 8 bases between. The CDR3 contains 13 residues. CDR1 and CDR2 (germline): LGHDT, YNNKEL (reference sequence). The CDR3 DNA sequence: TGTGCCAGCAGCCGTAACTCAGGAAACACCATATATTTT. Residues: CASSRNSGNTIYF.

The table lists this clonotype with a few counts. The rearrangement links TRBV7-2 to TRBJ2-1, with 9 bases fitting TRBD1. Germline-derived CDR1 and CDR2 are SGHTA and FQGNSA. V gave up 0 bases and J gave up 6 bases; unmatched junction bases: 6. This CDR3 has 16 residues. In DNA, the CDR3 is TGTGCCAGCAGCTTAGCCGGGACAGGGCGGCTCAATGAGCAGTTCTTC. The encoded protein is CASSLAGTGRLNEQFF.

The CDR3 loop reads CASPSVQGLYSGANVLTF. The CDR3 nucleotides read TGTGCCAGCCCCTCGGTTCAGGGACTGTACTCTGGGGCCAACGTCCTGACTTTC. The chain is built from TRBV5-8 and TRBJ2-6; the D gene is possibly TRBD2 (6 bases). CDR3 length: 18 amino acids. CDR1 SGHTS and CDR2 YDEGEE come from the germline V gene. V lost 7 bases and J 0 bases, leaving 20 bases between the germline ends.

This clonotype was detected only a few times. V usage is TRBV3-1 and J usage is TRBJ1-1; D unclear. Germline-derived CDR1 and CDR2 are LGHDT and YNNKEL (reference sequence). CDR3 size: 12 residues. The ends were cut back, 2 bases at V and 11 bases at J, with 12 bases in the middle. CDR3 coding DNA: TGTGCCAGCAGCCAAAATCGAGCGGGGGCTTTCTTT. Encoded protein: CASSQNRAGAFF.

The V gene is TRBV30, the J gene TRBJ2-7, with no clear D. Germline V gene data show CDR1 as GTSNPN and CDR2 as SVGIG (reference sequence). There are 13 residues in the CDR3. The V end lost 2 bases, the J end lost 6 bases, and 14 bases lay between the germline ends. Here the CDR3 reads CAWSLQILGEQYF. CDR3 DNA: TGTGCCTGGAGTCTACAGATCCTAGGCGAGCAGTACTTC.

This clonotype has ten or more counts. The J gene is TRBJ2-1, the V gene TRBV2; TRBD1 is a possible D gene (5 bases). The V and J ends lost 2 bases and 4 bases respectively, with 9 bases between them. Germline-derived CDR1 and CDR2 are SNHLY and FYNNEI. The CDR3 covers 14 residues. Here the CDR3 reads CASSELGVYNEQFF. CDR3 nucleotide sequence: TGTGCCAGCAGTGAATTAGGGGTTTACAATGAGCAGTTCTTC.

In this sample, this clonotype turned up many times. This chain uses TRBV3-1 with TRBJ1-1; weak D call: TRBD1 (5 bases). The V end lost 5 bases, the J end lost 5 bases, and 18 bases lay between the germline ends. Per the germline V gene, CDR1 is LGHDT and CDR2 is YNNKEL (reference sequence). The CDR3 sequence is 15 residues long. CDR3 DNA: TGTGCCAGCAGCGACGCACCGGGGGGGAATACTGAAGCTTTCTTT. Its translation: CASSDAPGGNTEAFF.

This clonotype was recorded a few times. This chain connects TRBV7-9 to TRBJ2-5, with 7 bases lining up with TRBD1. Germline values: CDR1 SEHNR, CDR2 FQNEAQ (reference sequence). CDR3 length equals 16 residues. The V gene end was trimmed by 7 bases and the J gene end by 4 bases; junction bases not matched to a gene: 15. The CDR3, as DNA: TGTGCCAGCATCATGAAGAGGTCAGGGGGACGAGAGACCCAGTACTTC. This sequence encodes CASIMKRSGGRETQYF.

This clonotype was counted a few times. The V and J genes are TRBV6-1 and TRBJ1-5; no clear D gene. V was shortened by 4 bases and J by 0 bases, with 10 bases between the two germline ends. The CDR3 has 15 residues. CDR1 MNHNS and CDR2 SASEGT come from the germline V gene. The DNA for the CDR3 is TGTGCCAGCAGTGTTTCCGAGTATAGCAATCAGCCCCAGCATTTT. Translation: CASSVSEYSNQPQHF.

Details on this clonotype: A much larger clone differs from this one at a single base, so this may be a read error. This sequence joins TRBV30 and TRBJ2-3; D is perhaps TRBD2 (6 bases). CDR3 length: 15 residues. Germline V CDR1 and CDR2: GTSNPN, SVGIG (reference sequence). CDR3 sequence (DNA): TGTGCCTGGACCCGGGGCGGGACCAGCACAGATACGCAGTGTTTT. Its translation: CAWTRGGTSTDTQCF.

This clonotype was picked up one time. The rearrangement uses TRBV7-2 and TRBJ2-3, with 7 bases matching TRBD2. CDR1 and CDR2 (germline): SGHTA, FQGNSA. The CDR3 totals 15 residues. With V trimmed by 2 bases and J by 2 bases, 4 bases remained unmatched. CDR3 nucleotide sequence: TGTGCCAGCAGCTTACAAGCGGGATTCACAGATACGCAGTATTTT. Protein: CASSLQAGFTDTQYF.